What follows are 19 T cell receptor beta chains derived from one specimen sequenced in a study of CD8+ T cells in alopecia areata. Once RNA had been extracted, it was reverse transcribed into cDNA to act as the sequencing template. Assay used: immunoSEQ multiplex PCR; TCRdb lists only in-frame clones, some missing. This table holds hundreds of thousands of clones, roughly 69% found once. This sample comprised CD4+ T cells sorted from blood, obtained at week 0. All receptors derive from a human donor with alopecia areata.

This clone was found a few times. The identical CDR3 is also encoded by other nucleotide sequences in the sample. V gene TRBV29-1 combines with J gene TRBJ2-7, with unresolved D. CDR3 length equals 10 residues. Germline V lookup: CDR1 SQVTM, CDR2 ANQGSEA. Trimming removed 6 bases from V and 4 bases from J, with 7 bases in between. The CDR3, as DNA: TGCAGCGTCGGAGAATACGAGCAGTACTTC. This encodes CSVGEYEQYF.

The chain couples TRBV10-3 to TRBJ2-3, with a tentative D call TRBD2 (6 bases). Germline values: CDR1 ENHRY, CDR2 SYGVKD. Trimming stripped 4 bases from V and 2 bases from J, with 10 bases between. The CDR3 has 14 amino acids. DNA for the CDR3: TGTGCCATCAGTGGGAGGGGAGCCACAGATACGCAGTATTTT. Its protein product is CAISGRGATDTQYF.

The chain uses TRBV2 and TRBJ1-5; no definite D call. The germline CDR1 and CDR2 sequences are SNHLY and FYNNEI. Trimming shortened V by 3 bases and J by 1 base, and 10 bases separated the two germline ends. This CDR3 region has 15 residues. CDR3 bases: TGTGCCAGCAGTGATGTGGGGAGGAGCAATCAGCCCCAGCATTTT. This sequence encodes CASSDVGRSNQPQHF.

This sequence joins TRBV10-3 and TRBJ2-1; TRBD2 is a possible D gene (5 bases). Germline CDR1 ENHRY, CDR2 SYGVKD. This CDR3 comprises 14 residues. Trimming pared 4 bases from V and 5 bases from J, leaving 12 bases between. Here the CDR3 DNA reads TGTGCCATCAGTGTGGGAGACGGTGACAATGAGCAGTTCTTC. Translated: CAISVGDGDNEQFF.

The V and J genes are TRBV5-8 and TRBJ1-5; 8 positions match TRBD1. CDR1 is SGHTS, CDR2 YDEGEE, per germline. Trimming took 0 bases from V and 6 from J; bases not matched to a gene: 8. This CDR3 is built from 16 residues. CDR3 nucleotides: TGTGCCAGCAGCTTGGAGTTGACAGGGGTGGGTCAGCCCCAGCATTTT. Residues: CASSLELTGVGQPQHF.

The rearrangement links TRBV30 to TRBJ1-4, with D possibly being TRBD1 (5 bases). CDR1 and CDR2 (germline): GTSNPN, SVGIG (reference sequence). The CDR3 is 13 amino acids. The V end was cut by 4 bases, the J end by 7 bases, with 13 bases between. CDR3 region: CAWTQGSGEKLFF. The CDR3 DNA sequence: TGTGCCTGGACCCAGGGTTCGGGTGAAAAACTGTTTTTT.

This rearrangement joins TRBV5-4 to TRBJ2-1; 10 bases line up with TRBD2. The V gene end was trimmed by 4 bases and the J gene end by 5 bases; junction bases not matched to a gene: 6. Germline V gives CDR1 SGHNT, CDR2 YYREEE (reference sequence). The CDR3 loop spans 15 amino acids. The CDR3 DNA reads TGTGCCAGCAGCAAAAGCGGGGGGGCTGACAATGAGCAGTTCTTC. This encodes CASSKSGGADNEQFF.

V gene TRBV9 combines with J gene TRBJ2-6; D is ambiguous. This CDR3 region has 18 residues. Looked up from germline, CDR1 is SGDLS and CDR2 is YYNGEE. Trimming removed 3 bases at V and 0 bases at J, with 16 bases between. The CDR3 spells CASSAVLSLGSGANVLTF. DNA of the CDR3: TGTGCCAGCAGCGCGGTGTTGAGTTTGGGCTCTGGGGCCAACGTCCTGACTTTC.

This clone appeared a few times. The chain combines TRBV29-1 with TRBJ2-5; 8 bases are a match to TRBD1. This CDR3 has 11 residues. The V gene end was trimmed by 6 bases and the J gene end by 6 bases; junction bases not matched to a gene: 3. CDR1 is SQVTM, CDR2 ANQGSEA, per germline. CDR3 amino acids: CSVQGAKTQYF. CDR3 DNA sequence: TGCAGCGTCCAGGGGGCGAAGACCCAGTACTTC. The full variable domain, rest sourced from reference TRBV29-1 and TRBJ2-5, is SAVISQKPSRDICQRGTSLTIQCQVDSQVTMMFWYRQQPGQSLTLIATANQGSEATYESGFVIDKFPISRPNLTFSTLTVSNMSPEDSSIYLCSVQGAKTQYFGPGTRLLVL.

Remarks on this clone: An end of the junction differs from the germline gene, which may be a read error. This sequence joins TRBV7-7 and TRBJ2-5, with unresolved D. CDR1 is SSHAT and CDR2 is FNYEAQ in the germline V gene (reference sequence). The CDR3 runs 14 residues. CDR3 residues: CASSLSRSQETQYF. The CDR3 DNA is TGTGCTAGCAGCTTATCTCGCAGCCAAGAGACCCAGTACTTC.

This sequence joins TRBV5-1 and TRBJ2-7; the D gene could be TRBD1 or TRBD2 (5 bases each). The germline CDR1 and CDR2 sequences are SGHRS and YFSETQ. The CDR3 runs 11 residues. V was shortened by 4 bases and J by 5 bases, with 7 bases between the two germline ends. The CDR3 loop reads CASSEGNEQYF. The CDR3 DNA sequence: TGCGCCAGCAGCGAGGGGAACGAGCAGTACTTC.

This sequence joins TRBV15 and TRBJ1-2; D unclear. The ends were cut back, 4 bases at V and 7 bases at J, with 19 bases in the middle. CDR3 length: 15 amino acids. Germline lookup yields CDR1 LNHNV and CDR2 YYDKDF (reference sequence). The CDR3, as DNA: TGTGCCACCAGCATACGAGGACGGTTGTTTGGTGGCTACACCTTC. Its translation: CATSIRGRLFGGYTF. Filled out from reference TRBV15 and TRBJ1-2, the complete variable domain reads DAMVIQNPRYQVTQFGKPVTLSCSQTLNHNVMYWYQQKSSQAPKLLFHYYDKDFNNEADTPDNFQSRRPNTSFCFLDIRSPGLGDTAMYLCATSIRGRLFGGYTFGSGTRLTVV.

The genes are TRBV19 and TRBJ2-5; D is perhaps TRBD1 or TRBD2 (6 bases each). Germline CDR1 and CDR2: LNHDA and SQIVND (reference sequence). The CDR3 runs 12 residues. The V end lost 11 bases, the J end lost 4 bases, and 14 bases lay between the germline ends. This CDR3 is CASREGGETQYF. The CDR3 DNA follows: TGTGCCTCCCGAGAGGGGGGAGAGACCCAGTACTTC.

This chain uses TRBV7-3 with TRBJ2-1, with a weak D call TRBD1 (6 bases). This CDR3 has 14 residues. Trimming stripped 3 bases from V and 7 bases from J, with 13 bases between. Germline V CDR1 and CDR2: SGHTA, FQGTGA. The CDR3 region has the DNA TGTGCCAGCAGCTTGGGGGCCAATTGGAATGAGCAGTTCTTC. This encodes CASSLGANWNEQFF.

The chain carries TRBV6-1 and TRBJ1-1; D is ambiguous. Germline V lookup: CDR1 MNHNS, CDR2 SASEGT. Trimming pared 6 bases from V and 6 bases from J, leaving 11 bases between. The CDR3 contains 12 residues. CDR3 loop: CASRAVQAEAFF. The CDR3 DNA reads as TGTGCCAGCAGAGCCGTACAAGCTGAAGCTTTCTTT.

The CDR3 sequence: CASSVKWQDSPLHF. The CDR3 coding sequence is TGTGCCAGCAGCGTAAAATGGCAGGATTCACCCCTCCACTTT. The chain links TRBV9 to TRBJ1-6; the D is unclear. Germline-derived CDR1 and CDR2 are SGDLS and YYNGEE. With 1 base removed from V and 8 bases from J, the gap between germline ends came to 10 bases. The CDR3 totals 14 residues.

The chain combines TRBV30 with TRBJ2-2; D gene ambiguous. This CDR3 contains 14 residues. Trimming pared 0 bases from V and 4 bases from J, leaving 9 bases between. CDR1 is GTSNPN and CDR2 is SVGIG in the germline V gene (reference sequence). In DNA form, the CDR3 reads TGTGCCTGGAGTGTAGGTCTTTCCACCGGGGAGCTGTTTTTT. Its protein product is CAWSVGLSTGELFF.

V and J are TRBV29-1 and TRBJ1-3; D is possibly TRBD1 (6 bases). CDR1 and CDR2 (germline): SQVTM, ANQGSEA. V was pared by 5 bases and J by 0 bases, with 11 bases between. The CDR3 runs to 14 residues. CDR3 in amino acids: CSVRTAVSGNTIYF. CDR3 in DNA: TGCAGCGTTCGGACAGCCGTCTCTGGAAACACCATATATTTT.

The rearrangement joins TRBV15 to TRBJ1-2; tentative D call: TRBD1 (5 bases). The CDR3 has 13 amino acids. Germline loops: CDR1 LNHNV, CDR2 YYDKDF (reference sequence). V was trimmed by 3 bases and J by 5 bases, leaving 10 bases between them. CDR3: CATSRTARYGYTF. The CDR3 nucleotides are TGTGCCACCAGCAGGACAGCGCGATATGGCTACACCTTC.